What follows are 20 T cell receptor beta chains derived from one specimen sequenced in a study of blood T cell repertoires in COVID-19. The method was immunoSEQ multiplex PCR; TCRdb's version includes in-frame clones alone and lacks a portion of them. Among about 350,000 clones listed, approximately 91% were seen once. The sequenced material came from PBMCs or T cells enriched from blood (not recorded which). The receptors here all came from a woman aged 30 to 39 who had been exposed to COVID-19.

This CDR3 reads CASSERTGGWLYEQYF. The CDR3 DNA reads as TGTGCCAGCAGCGAGCGAACAGGGGGTTGGCTCTACGAGCAGTACTTC. This sequence joins TRBV14 and TRBJ2-7, with 8 positions matching TRBD1. Germline V gene data show CDR1 as SGHDN and CDR2 as FVKESK. The CDR3 is 16 residues long. V trimming: 5 bases; J trimming: 3 bases; junction bases outside the gene matches: 12.

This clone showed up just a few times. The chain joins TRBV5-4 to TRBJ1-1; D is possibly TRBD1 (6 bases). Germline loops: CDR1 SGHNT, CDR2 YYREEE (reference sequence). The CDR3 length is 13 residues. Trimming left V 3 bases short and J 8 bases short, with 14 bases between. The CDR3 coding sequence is TGTGCCAGCAGCTCTGGGGGGGCCACGGAAGCTTTCTTT. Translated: CASSSGGATEAFF.

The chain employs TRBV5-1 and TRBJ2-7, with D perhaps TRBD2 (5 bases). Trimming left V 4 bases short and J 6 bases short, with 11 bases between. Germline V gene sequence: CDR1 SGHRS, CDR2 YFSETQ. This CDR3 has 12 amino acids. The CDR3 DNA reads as TGCGCCAGCAGCGAAGAGGGAACCGAGCAGTACTTC. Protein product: CASSEEGTEQYF.

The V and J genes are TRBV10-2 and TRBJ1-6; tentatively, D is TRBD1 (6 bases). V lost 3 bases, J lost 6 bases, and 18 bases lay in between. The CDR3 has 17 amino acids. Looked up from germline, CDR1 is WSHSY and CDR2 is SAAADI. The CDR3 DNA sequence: TGCGCCAGCAGTGAACCCTCGGGGGGCCCCTCTAATTCACCCCTCCACTTT. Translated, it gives CASSEPSGGPSNSPLHF.

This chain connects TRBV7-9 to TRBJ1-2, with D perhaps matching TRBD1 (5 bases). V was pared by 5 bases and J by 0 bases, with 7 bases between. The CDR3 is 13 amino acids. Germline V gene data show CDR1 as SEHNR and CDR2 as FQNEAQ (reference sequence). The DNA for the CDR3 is TGTGCCAGCAGCCAGGGCACTAACTATGGCTACACCTTC. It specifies CASSQGTNYGYTF.

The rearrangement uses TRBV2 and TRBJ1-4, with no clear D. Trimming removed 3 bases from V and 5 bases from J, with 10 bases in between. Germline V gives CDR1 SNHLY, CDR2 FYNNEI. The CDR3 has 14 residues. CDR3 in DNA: TGTGCCAGCAGTGATCCCGACTGGAATGAAAAACTGTTTTTT. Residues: CASSDPDWNEKLFF.

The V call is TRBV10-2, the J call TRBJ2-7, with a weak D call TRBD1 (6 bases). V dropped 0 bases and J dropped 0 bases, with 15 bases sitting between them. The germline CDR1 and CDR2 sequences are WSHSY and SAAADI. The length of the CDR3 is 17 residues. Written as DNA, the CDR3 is TGCGCCAGCAGTGAGTCCTTGACCGGGACATACTCCTACGAGCAGTACTTC. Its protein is CASSESLTGTYSYEQYF.

CDR3 bases: TGTGCCAGCAGTTACGTGGGCCCGCCCTACGAGCAGTACTTC. Translation gives CASSYVGPPYEQYF. The J gene is TRBJ2-7, the V gene TRBV6-5; D not resolved. The CDR3 sequence is 14 residues long. Germline V CDR1 and CDR2: MNHEY, SVGAGI. V dropped 2 bases and J dropped 2 bases, with 10 bases sitting between them.

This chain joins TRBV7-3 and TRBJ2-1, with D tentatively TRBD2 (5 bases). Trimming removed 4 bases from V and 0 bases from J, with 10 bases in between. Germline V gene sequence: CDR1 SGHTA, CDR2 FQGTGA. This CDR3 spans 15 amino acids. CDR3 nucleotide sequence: TGTGCCAGCAGCTCCATGGAGGTCTCCTACAATGAGCAGTTCTTC. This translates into CASSSMEVSYNEQFF. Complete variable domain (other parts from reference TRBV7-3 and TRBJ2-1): GAGVSQTPSNKVTEKGKYVELRCDPISGHTALYWYRQSLGQGPEFLIYFQGTGAADDSGLPNDRFFAVRPEGSVSTLKIQRTERGDSAVYLCASSSMEVSYNEQFFGPGTRLTVL.

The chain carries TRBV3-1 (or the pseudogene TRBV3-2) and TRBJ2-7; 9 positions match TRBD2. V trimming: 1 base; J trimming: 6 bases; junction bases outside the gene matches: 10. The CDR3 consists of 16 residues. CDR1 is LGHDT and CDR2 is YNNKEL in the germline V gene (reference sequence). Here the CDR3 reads CASSQGGGSGSSEQYF. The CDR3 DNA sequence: TGTGCCAGCAGCCAAGGGGGGGGTAGCGGGAGTAGCGAGCAGTACTTC.

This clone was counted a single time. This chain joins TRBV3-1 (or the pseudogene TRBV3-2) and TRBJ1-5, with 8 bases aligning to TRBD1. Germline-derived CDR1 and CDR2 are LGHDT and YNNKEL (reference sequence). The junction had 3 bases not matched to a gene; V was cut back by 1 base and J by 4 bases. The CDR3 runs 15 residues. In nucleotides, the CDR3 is TGTGCCAGCAGCCAAGCGGACAGGGTGAATCAGCCCCAGCATTTT. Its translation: CASSQADRVNQPQHF.

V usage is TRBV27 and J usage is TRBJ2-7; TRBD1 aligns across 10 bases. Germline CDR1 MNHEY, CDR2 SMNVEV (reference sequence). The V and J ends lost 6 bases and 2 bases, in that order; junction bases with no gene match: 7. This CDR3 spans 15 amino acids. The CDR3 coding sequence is TGTGCCAGCAGACTTACCGGGACAGGGGCCTACGAGCAGTACTTC. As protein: CASRLTGTGAYEQYF.

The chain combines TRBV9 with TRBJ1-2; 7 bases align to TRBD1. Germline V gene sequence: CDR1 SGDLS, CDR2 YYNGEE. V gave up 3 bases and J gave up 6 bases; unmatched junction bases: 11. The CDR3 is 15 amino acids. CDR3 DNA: TGTGCCAGCAGCGCTGACAGGGTGGGACCTGATGGCTACACCTTC. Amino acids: CASSADRVGPDGYTF.

CDR3 DNA sequence: TGTGCCAGTAGACGGGACAGGGTAAACTATGGCTACACCTTC. Protein: CASRRDRVNYGYTF. This sequence joins TRBV28 and TRBJ1-2; 9 bases match TRBD1. The trim removed 9 bases at V and 2 bases at J, leaving 7 bases unmatched. In germline, CDR1 is MDHEN, CDR2 SYDVKM. The CDR3 extends over 14 amino acids.

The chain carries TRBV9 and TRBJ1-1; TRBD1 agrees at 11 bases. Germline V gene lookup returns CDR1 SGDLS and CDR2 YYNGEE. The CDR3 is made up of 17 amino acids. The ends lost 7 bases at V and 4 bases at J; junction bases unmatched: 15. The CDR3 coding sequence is TGTGCCAGCGGGCCCCGGGACAGGGGGGTCGGTCTCACTGAAGCTTTCTTT. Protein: CASGPRDRGVGLTEAFF.

The CDR3 here is CASSQEYEVLVKAQHF. The CDR3 DNA follows: TGCGCCAGCAGCCAAGAATATGAGGTCCTGGTGAAGGCCCAGCATTTT. The V and J genes are TRBV4-1 and TRBJ1-5; D remains ambiguous. Trimming left V 0 bases short and J 11 bases short, with 20 bases between. Per germline, CDR1 MGHRA and CDR2 YSYEKL. This CDR3 spans 16 amino acids.

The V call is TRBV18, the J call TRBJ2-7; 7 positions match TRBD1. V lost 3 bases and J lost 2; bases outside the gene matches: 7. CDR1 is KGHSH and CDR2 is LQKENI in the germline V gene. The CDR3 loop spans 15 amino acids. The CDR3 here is CASSPPMGQTYEQYF. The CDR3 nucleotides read TGTGCCAGCTCACCGCCCATGGGACAGACCTACGAGCAGTACTTC. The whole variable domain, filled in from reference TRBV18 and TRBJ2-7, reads NAGVMQNPRHLVRRRGQEARLRCSPMKGHSHVYWYRQLPEEGLKFMVYLQKENIIDESGMPKERFSAEFPKEGPSILRIQQVVRGDSAAYFCASSPPMGQTYEQYFGPGTRLTVT.

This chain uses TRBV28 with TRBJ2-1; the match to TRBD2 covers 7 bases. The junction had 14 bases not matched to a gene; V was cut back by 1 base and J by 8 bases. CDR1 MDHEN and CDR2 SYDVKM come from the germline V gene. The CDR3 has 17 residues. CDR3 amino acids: CASSLSPDRTSRDEQFF. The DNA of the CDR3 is TGTGCCAGCAGTTTATCCCCAGACCGGACTAGTCGAGATGAGCAGTTCTTC.

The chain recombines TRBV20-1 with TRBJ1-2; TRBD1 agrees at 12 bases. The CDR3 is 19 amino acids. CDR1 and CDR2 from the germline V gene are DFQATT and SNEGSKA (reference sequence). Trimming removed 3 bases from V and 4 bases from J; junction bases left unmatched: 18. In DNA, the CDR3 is TGCAGTGCTAGTATAGGGACAGGGGGCAACAGGGGTCCCTTCTATGGCTACACCTTC. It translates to CSASIGTGGNRGPFYGYTF.

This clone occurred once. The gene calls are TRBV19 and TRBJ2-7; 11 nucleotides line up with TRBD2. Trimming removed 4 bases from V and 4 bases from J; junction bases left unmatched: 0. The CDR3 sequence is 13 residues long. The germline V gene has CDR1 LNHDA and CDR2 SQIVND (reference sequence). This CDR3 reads CASSRTSGYEQYF. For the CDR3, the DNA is TGTGCCAGTAGTAGGACTAGCGGGTACGAGCAGTACTTC.